This is a list of T cell receptor beta chains from one sample in a study of T cell changes during pregnancy in multiple sclerosis. Measured with immunoSEQ multiplex PCR; TCRdb has only the in-frame clones, and not every one. The sample holds tens of thousands of clones, 90% seen once. The sample was CD4+ T cells from peripheral blood mononuclear cells, taken in the third trimester of pregnancy. These receptors were obtained from a female donor in good health, enrolled as a control in a pregnancy study. Each CDR3 is given with its conserved first and last residue. Each record gives: CDR3 protein, CDR3 DNA, clone size, D gene, J gene, V gene. D genes are given only for firm matches. Only part of the rows carry a size: once, few, many, or a class if the clone is expanded.

cdr3_aa: CASTRTSGGAGNTGELFF
cdr3_nt: TGTGCCAGCACTCGGACTAGCGGGGGCGCAGGGAACACCGGGGAGCTGTTTTTT
clone_size: .
d_call: TRBD2
j_call: TRBJ2-2
v_call: TRBV9

cdr3_aa: CATSTHEDTQYF
cdr3_nt: TGTGCCACCAGCACCCATGAGGATACGCAGTATTTT
clone_size: .
d_call: .
j_call: TRBJ2-3
v_call: TRBV15

cdr3_aa: CASSLYPGQGYASSTDTQYF
cdr3_nt: TGTGCCAGCAGCTTATATCCCGGACAGGGTTATGCCTCTAGCACAGATACGCAGTATTTT
clone_size: .
d_call: TRBD1
j_call: TRBJ2-3
v_call: TRBV7-6

cdr3_aa: CASSGGQGRSTEAFF
cdr3_nt: TGTGCCAGCAGTGGTGGACAGGGGAGGAGCACTGAAGCTTTCTTT
clone_size: once
d_call: TRBD1
j_call: TRBJ1-1
v_call: TRBV6-1

cdr3_aa: CASSLETVTNTEAFF
cdr3_nt: TGCGCCAGCAGCTTAGAGACAGTTACGAACACTGAAGCTTTCTTT
clone_size: .
d_call: .
j_call: TRBJ1-1
v_call: TRBV5-1

cdr3_aa: CASGTRTGVSTEAFF
cdr3_nt: TGTGCTAGTGGTACCCGGACAGGGGTCAGCACTGAAGCTTTCTTT
clone_size: .
d_call: TRBD1
j_call: TRBJ1-1
v_call: TRBV12-5

cdr3_aa: CASSYAATYSNQPQHF
cdr3_nt: TGTGCCAGCAGTTACGCTGCTACTTATAGCAATCAGCCCCAGCATTTT
clone_size: .
d_call: .
j_call: TRBJ1-5
v_call: TRBV6-6

cdr3_aa: CASSSVAGGSYEQYF
cdr3_nt: TGTGCCAGCAGCTCAGTAGCGGGGGGGTCCTACGAGCAGTACTTC
clone_size: .
d_call: TRBD2
j_call: TRBJ2-7
v_call: TRBV7-2

cdr3_aa: CASSAGQVSYNEQFF
cdr3_nt: TGTGCCAGCAGCGCCGGACAGGTGAGCTACAATGAGCAGTTCTTC
clone_size: .
d_call: TRBD1
j_call: TRBJ2-1
v_call: TRBV5-6

cdr3_aa: CASSRDTPNTGELFF
cdr3_nt: TGTGCCAGCAGCCGTGACACCCCGAACACCGGGGAGCTGTTTTTT
clone_size: .
d_call: .
j_call: TRBJ2-2
v_call: TRBV5-5

cdr3_aa: CASSLGGLASNEQFF
cdr3_nt: TGTGCCAGCAGTTTAGGGGGACTAGCGTCAAATGAGCAGTTCTTC
clone_size: .
d_call: TRBD2
j_call: TRBJ2-1
v_call: TRBV27

cdr3_aa: CATSRGQNQETQYF
cdr3_nt: TGTGCCACCAGCAGGGGACAGAACCAAGAGACCCAGTACTTC
clone_size: .
d_call: TRBD1
j_call: TRBJ2-5
v_call: TRBV15

cdr3_aa: CASSLVPSGTSTDTQYF
cdr3_nt: TGTGCCAGCAGCTTAGTCCCTAGCGGGACTAGCACAGATACGCAGTATTTT
clone_size: .
d_call: TRBD2
j_call: TRBJ2-3
v_call: TRBV7-9

cdr3_aa: CSVSTLAGGPNEQFF
cdr3_nt: TGCAGCGTCTCTACTCTAGCGGGAGGGCCGAATGAGCAGTTCTTC
clone_size: .
d_call: TRBD2
j_call: TRBJ2-1
v_call: TRBV29-1

cdr3_aa: CASRTGGRNEQFF
cdr3_nt: TGTGCCAGCAGGACGGGAGGGAGGAATGAGCAGTTCTTC
clone_size: .
d_call: TRBD2
j_call: TRBJ2-1
v_call: TRBV27

cdr3_aa: CASTPLGSSGNTIYF
cdr3_nt: TGTGCCAGTACCCCCCTGGGCAGTTCTGGAAACACCATATATTTT
clone_size: .
d_call: .
j_call: TRBJ1-3
v_call: TRBV19

cdr3_aa: CASSFLAQGISSNEKLFF
cdr3_nt: TGTGCCAGCAGCTTCCTGGCCCAGGGGATTTCGTCTAATGAAAAACTGTTTTTT
clone_size: .
d_call: .
j_call: TRBJ1-4
v_call: TRBV7-9

cdr3_aa: CASRGGGAPVAFF
cdr3_nt: TGTGCCAGCAGGGGCGGGGGGGCGCCGGTAGCTTTCTTT
clone_size: .
d_call: .
j_call: TRBJ1-1
v_call: TRBV7-2

cdr3_aa: CASSPLRSSYEQYF
cdr3_nt: TGTGCCAGTAGTCCCTTGCGAAGCTCCTACGAGCAGTACTTC
clone_size: .
d_call: .
j_call: TRBJ2-7
v_call: TRBV19

cdr3_aa: CASSVSPTGTQEAFF
cdr3_nt: TGTGCCAGCAGCGTATCGCCGACCGGGACTCAGGAGGCTTTCTTT
clone_size: few
d_call: .
j_call: TRBJ1-1
v_call: TRBV9

cdr3_aa: CASGQRTPEGETQYF
cdr3_nt: TGTGCCAGCGGACAAAGGACGCCCGAAGGAGAGACCCAGTACTTC
clone_size: .
d_call: .
j_call: TRBJ2-5
v_call: TRBV21-1

cdr3_aa: CASSDTGARISEQYF
cdr3_nt: TGTGCCAGCAGTGATACAGGGGCTCGGATATCCGAGCAGTACTTC
clone_size: .
d_call: TRBD1
j_call: TRBJ2-7
v_call: TRBV2

cdr3_aa: CASSAGGMGNQPQHF
cdr3_nt: TGTGCCAGCAGCGCCGGAGGGATGGGCAATCAGCCCCAGCATTTT
clone_size: .
d_call: .
j_call: TRBJ1-5
v_call: TRBV11-3

cdr3_aa: CASSFRDSNYGYTF
cdr3_nt: TGTGCCAGCAGTTTCCGGGACAGCAACTATGGCTACACCTTC
clone_size: few
d_call: TRBD1
j_call: TRBJ1-2
v_call: TRBV6-6

cdr3_aa: CASSLLRERANEQFF
cdr3_nt: TGTGCCAGCAGTTTATTGCGGGAGCGGGCCAATGAGCAGTTCTTC
clone_size: .
d_call: TRBD2
j_call: TRBJ2-1
v_call: TRBV27

cdr3_aa: CASTEGGNYNSPLHF
cdr3_nt: TGTGCCAGTACCGAAGGAGGGAACTATAATTCACCCCTCCACTTT
clone_size: .
d_call: .
j_call: TRBJ1-6
v_call: TRBV19

cdr3_aa: CASSERLYPEPQHF
cdr3_nt: TGTGCCAGCAGTGAGAGACTCTACCCAGAGCCCCAGCATTTT
clone_size: .
d_call: .
j_call: TRBJ1-5
v_call: TRBV6-1

cdr3_aa: CASSLPGAQYF
cdr3_nt: TGTGCCAGCAGCCTACCGGGGGCCCAGTACTTC
clone_size: .
d_call: .
j_call: TRBJ2-5
v_call: TRBV7-8

cdr3_aa: CASSVSATGYTF
cdr3_nt: TGTGCCAGCAGCGTAAGCGCTACTGGCTACACCTTC
clone_size: once
d_call: .
j_call: TRBJ1-2
v_call: TRBV5-4

cdr3_aa: CASSDTTGTRTINYGYTF
cdr3_nt: TGTGCCAGCAGTGATACTACCGGGACTCGTACGATTAACTATGGCTACACCTTC
clone_size: .
d_call: .
j_call: TRBJ1-2
v_call: TRBV6-1

cdr3_aa: CAWSVLNLRGYEQYF
cdr3_nt: TGTGCCTGGAGTGTACTAAATTTGCGGGGCTACGAGCAGTACTTC
clone_size: .
d_call: .
j_call: TRBJ2-7
v_call: TRBV30

cdr3_aa: CASSWGPGGNYGYTF
cdr3_nt: TGTGCCAGCAGTTGGGGGCCAGGGGGAAACTATGGCTACACCTTC
clone_size: .
d_call: TRBD1
j_call: TRBJ1-2
v_call: TRBV6-5

cdr3_aa: CSVGPGGRRTGELFF
cdr3_nt: TGCAGCGTAGGGCCCGGGGGGCGGAGAACCGGGGAGCTGTTTTTT
clone_size: .
d_call: .
j_call: TRBJ2-2
v_call: TRBV29-1

cdr3_aa: CASSPGQVYEQYF
cdr3_nt: TGTGCCAGCAGCCCGGGACAGGTCTACGAGCAGTACTTC
clone_size: .
d_call: TRBD1
j_call: TRBJ2-7
v_call: TRBV7-8

cdr3_aa: CAWSAGQLNTEAFF
cdr3_nt: TGTGCCTGGAGTGCGGGACAGCTTAACACTGAAGCTTTCTTT
clone_size: few
d_call: TRBD1
j_call: TRBJ1-1
v_call: TRBV30

cdr3_aa: CASSHPKASGGNNEQFF
cdr3_nt: TGTGCCAGCAGCCACCCCAAGGCTAGCGGGGGTAACAATGAGCAGTTCTTC
clone_size: .
d_call: TRBD2
j_call: TRBJ2-1
v_call: TRBV2

cdr3_aa: CASSPPGLGQFF
cdr3_nt: TGTGCCAGCAGCCCACCGGGACTAGGGCAGTTCTTC
clone_size: .
d_call: TRBD2
j_call: TRBJ2-1
v_call: TRBV7-2

cdr3_aa: CASSIQHEAFF
cdr3_nt: TGTGCCAGCAGCATACAGCATGAAGCTTTCTTT
clone_size: few
d_call: .
j_call: TRBJ1-1
v_call: TRBV7-9

cdr3_aa: CASAPTGGPYGYTF
cdr3_nt: TGTGCCAGTGCCCCGACGGGGGGCCCCTATGGCTACACCTTC
clone_size: .
d_call: .
j_call: TRBJ1-2
v_call: TRBV19

cdr3_aa: CAISEGLAGNEQFF
cdr3_nt: TGTGCCATCAGTGAGGGGTTAGCGGGAAATGAGCAGTTCTTC
clone_size: .
d_call: TRBD2
j_call: TRBJ2-1
v_call: TRBV10-3

cdr3_aa: CATSRDLEGAGEQYF
cdr3_nt: TGTGCCACCAGCAGAGATCTGGAGGGGGCGGGCGAGCAGTACTTC
clone_size: .
d_call: .
j_call: TRBJ2-7
v_call: TRBV15

cdr3_aa: CASSLEGASTDTQYF
cdr3_nt: TGTGCCAGCAGCTTAGAGGGGGCTAGCACAGATACGCAGTATTTT
clone_size: .
d_call: TRBD1
j_call: TRBJ2-3
v_call: TRBV13

cdr3_aa: CASSTTGGGDTEAFF
cdr3_nt: TGTGCCAGCAGCACCACCGGGGGAGGGGACACTGAAGCTTTCTTT
clone_size: .
d_call: .
j_call: TRBJ1-1
v_call: TRBV7-9

cdr3_aa: CAWSYIQGNRNYGYTF
cdr3_nt: TGTGCCTGGAGCTATATACAGGGTAATAGAAACTATGGCTACACCTTC
clone_size: .
d_call: .
j_call: TRBJ1-2
v_call: TRBV30

cdr3_aa: CASSLVAGQNSPLHF
cdr3_nt: TGTGCCAGCAGCTTAGTCGCAGGGCAAAATTCACCCCTCCACTTT
clone_size: .
d_call: .
j_call: TRBJ1-6
v_call: TRBV7-2

cdr3_aa: CASSEAGGNNQPQHF
cdr3_nt: TGTGCCAGCAGTGAAGCCGGGGGGAACAATCAGCCCCAGCATTTT
clone_size: few
d_call: .
j_call: TRBJ1-5
v_call: TRBV6-1

cdr3_aa: CASNPGMANYGYTF
cdr3_nt: TGTGCCAGCAACCCAGGGATGGCTAACTATGGCTACACCTTC
clone_size: .
d_call: .
j_call: TRBJ1-2
v_call: TRBV7-2

cdr3_aa: CASSLGQGPRNTF
cdr3_nt: TGTGCCAGCAGTTTGGGACAGGGTCCTCGAAACACCTTC
clone_size: once
d_call: TRBD1
j_call: TRBJ1-2
v_call: TRBV28

cdr3_aa: CASSSSSTRSYNEQFF
cdr3_nt: TGTGCCAGCAGCTCATCTAGCACTCGCTCCTACAATGAGCAGTTCTTC
clone_size: .
d_call: .
j_call: TRBJ2-1
v_call: TRBV5-4

cdr3_aa: CASSGTVRETQYF
cdr3_nt: TGTGCCAGTAGTGGGACAGTTCGGGAGACCCAGTACTTC
clone_size: .
d_call: TRBD1
j_call: TRBJ2-5
v_call: TRBV19

cdr3_aa: CASSLGAPELSTDTQYF
cdr3_nt: TGTGCCAGCAGCTTAGGAGCGCCCGAGCTGAGCACAGATACGCAGTATTTT
clone_size: .
d_call: .
j_call: TRBJ2-3
v_call: TRBV7-6

cdr3_aa: CSVEVQGVDEQFF
cdr3_nt: TGCAGCGTTGAGGTTCAGGGGGTCGATGAGCAGTTCTTC
clone_size: few
d_call: TRBD1
j_call: TRBJ2-1
v_call: TRBV29-1

cdr3_aa: CASSARGGIDEQFF
cdr3_nt: TGTGCCAGCAGCGCGCGGGGGGGGATCGATGAGCAGTTCTTC
clone_size: once
d_call: TRBD2
j_call: TRBJ2-1
v_call: TRBV7-6

cdr3_aa: CASSFFGSSGNTGELFF
cdr3_nt: TGTGCCAGCAGCTTTTTTGGGAGTAGCGGGAACACCGGGGAGCTGTTTTTT
clone_size: .
d_call: .
j_call: TRBJ2-2
v_call: TRBV7-8